These T cell receptor beta chains were read from a single sample in a study of control samples from healthy donors and cancer patients. Generated by immunoSEQ multiplex PCR, the TCRdb table keeps only in-frame clones and is missing some. Here the sample spans roughly 45,000 clones, roughly nine tenths being singletons. The sequencing input was PBMCs. These receptor sequences come from a man aged 30 to 39 with colorectal cancer. CDR3s leave out the opening cysteine and the closing phenylalanine or tryptophan. A D gene is named only where the DNA matches it firmly. Size values are once, few and many counts, or a class for expanded clones, and some rows have none.

J: TRBJ2-7
D: .
V: TRBV20-1
size: once
CDR3: SAKETMAQY

J: TRBJ1-1
D: .
V: TRBV5-6
size: .
CDR3: ASSFRGIMNTEAF

J: TRBJ2-3
D: TRBD1
V: TRBV5-1
size: .
CDR3: ASSPGTGSTDTQY

J: TRBJ2-7
D: TRBD1
V: TRBV7-2
size: .
CDR3: ASSRDRASYEQY

J: TRBJ1-2
D: .
V: TRBV5-1
size: .
CDR3: ASSFTREDSNYGYT

J: TRBJ1-1
D: .
V: TRBV5-1
size: .
CDR3: ASSSDPWKTHIT

J: TRBJ1-1
D: TRBD1
V: TRBV19
size: .
CDR3: ASRDRSPNTEAF

J: TRBJ1-1
D: .
V: TRBV10-3
size: .
CDR3: AITRNGAGAEAF

J: TRBJ1-2
D: TRBD1
V: TRBV10-1
size: .
CDR3: ASSESGQGLGGYT

J: TRBJ1-3
D: .
V: TRBV7-8
size: .
CDR3: ASSLERTGNTIY

J: TRBJ1-2
D: .
V: TRBV12-3/TRBV12-4
size: once
CDR3: ASKGIYGYT

J: TRBJ1-5
D: .
V: TRBV4-3
size: .
CDR3: ASSQDFDQPQH

J: TRBJ2-2
D: .
V: TRBV7-9
size: .
CDR3: ASSPRVGLNTGELF

J: TRBJ1-1
D: .
V: TRBV19
size: .
CDR3: ASSPSGTEAF

J: TRBJ2-2
D: .
V: TRBV3-1/TRBV3-2
size: .
CDR3: ASSLFGELF

J: TRBJ2-1
D: TRBD2
V: TRBV5-4
size: .
CDR3: ASSLELAGRYNEQF

J: TRBJ2-1
D: TRBD2
V: TRBV11-3
size: .
CDR3: ASSLGGGGMYNEQF

J: TRBJ1-1
D: TRBD1
V: TRBV6-5
size: .
CDR3: ASSLGGQGNTEAF

J: TRBJ2-6
D: TRBD1
V: TRBV4-1
size: .
CDR3: ASSQGQGTGANVLT

J: TRBJ2-3
D: .
V: TRBV5-1
size: .
CDR3: ASSYYGTSSSTDTQY

J: TRBJ2-3
D: TRBD1
V: TRBV6-4
size: once
CDR3: ASSEGFERGHKEDTQY

J: TRBJ1-2
D: TRBD1
V: TRBV25-1
size: .
CDR3: ASSPPVGTGRDGYT

J: TRBJ2-3
D: TRBD2
V: TRBV10-3
size: .
CDR3: AISLRGGPGGDTQY

J: TRBJ1-3
D: .
V: TRBV7-2
size: .
CDR3: ASSLDLGSGNTIY

J: TRBJ1-1
D: TRBD1
V: TRBV25-1
size: .
CDR3: ASSAGWTGAF

J: TRBJ1-1
D: .
V: TRBV12-3/TRBV12-4
size: .
CDR3: ASSLIANTEAF

J: TRBJ2-1
D: .
V: TRBV13
size: .
CDR3: ASSSGRTAPNEQF

J: TRBJ1-2
D: .
V: TRBV20-1
size: .
CDR3: SAIREFVET

J: TRBJ2-3
D: .
V: TRBV27
size: .
CDR3: ASSLSAPPGGGSTDTQY

J: TRBJ2-3
D: TRBD1
V: TRBV11-2
size: .
CDR3: ASTSRGQGSTDTQY

J: TRBJ2-2
D: TRBD1
V: TRBV11-3
size: .
CDR3: ASSPTGANTGELF

J: TRBJ1-1
D: .
V: TRBV5-6
size: once
CDR3: ASSFKLLNTEAF

J: TRBJ1-3
D: .
V: TRBV11-2
size: few
CDR3: ASSHEGSGNTIY

J: TRBJ2-3
D: .
V: TRBV12-5
size: .
CDR3: ASGFGVGHTDTQY

J: TRBJ2-1
D: .
V: TRBV12-3/TRBV12-4
size: .
CDR3: ASRGAYEQF

J: TRBJ1-2
D: .
V: TRBV6-6
size: once
CDR3: ASSPLDFYGYT

J: TRBJ2-5
D: TRBD2
V: TRBV7-2
size: .
CDR3: ASSSGLGLQETQY

J: TRBJ1-4
D: .
V: TRBV4-3
size: .
CDR3: ASSQDRAEDEKLF

J: TRBJ1-1
D: TRBD1
V: TRBV5-1
size: .
CDR3: ASSSGTGFKNTEAF

J: TRBJ2-2
D: .
V: TRBV24-1
size: .
CDR3: ATSDLSAGEAGELF

J: TRBJ2-7
D: TRBD1
V: TRBV6-6
size: .
CDR3: ASSSAPWDSGEQY

J: TRBJ2-2
D: TRBD2
V: TRBV7-2
size: .
CDR3: ASTLERGGRTGELF

J: TRBJ1-2
D: .
V: TRBV2
size: .
CDR3: ANFPPGSDIGYT

J: TRBJ1-5
D: TRBD1
V: TRBV30
size: .
CDR3: AWSPKDRGNQPQH

J: TRBJ1-4
D: TRBD1
V: TRBV7-2
size: .
CDR3: ASSLLFTGGRGKLF

J: TRBJ1-2
D: .
V: TRBV19
size: .
CDR3: ASSIKRGANYGYT

J: TRBJ1-4
D: TRBD1
V: TRBV18
size: .
CDR3: ASSPRQQGTNEKLF

J: TRBJ1-2
D: TRBD1
V: TRBV6-5
size: .
CDR3: ASSYSRRGRGGYT

J: TRBJ2-3
D: .
V: TRBV3-1/TRBV3-2
size: .
CDR3: ASSPLTGFTDTQY

J: TRBJ1-6
D: TRBD1
V: TRBV6-6
size: .
CDR3: ASSPGQGSLSYNSPLH

J: TRBJ2-7
D: .
V: TRBV7-9
size: once
CDR3: ASSLGGRNHSSYEQY

J: TRBJ2-1
D: .
V: TRBV4-3
size: .
CDR3: ASSQEWASYNEQF

J: TRBJ1-4
D: .
V: TRBV18
size: .
CDR3: ASSPPRGTEKLF